This is a list of T cell receptor beta chains from one sample in a study of identical twins. MiXCR, run by TCRdb on the 5' RACE reads, gives a single entry per CDR3 protein. Of 410,000 or so distinct CDR3 sequences detected, under 20% appear once; the ten largest clones hold around 10%. The specimen sequenced was naive T cells sorted from blood. The receptor source for this set is a man aged 45-65 years in good health. CDR3s include the opening cysteine and the closing phenylalanine or tryptophan. The D gene is left open where the match is weak. Size tells how often a clone was seen (once, few, many) or the class of an expanded clone, and some rows leave it out.

>many|TRBV10-3|-|TRBJ2-2
CAISESTGTGELFF
TGTGCCATCAGTGAGTCAACAGGGACCGGGGAGCTGTTTTTT
>many|TRBV29-1|-|TRBJ2-3
CSVHGRFSDTQYF
TGCAGCGTTCATGGGCGTTTTTCGGATACGCAGTATTTT
>few|TRBV6-5|-|TRBJ1-1
CASSYGPSSLEAFF
TGTGCCAGCAGTTACGGACCATCTTCGCTTGAAGCTTTCTTT
>-|TRBV2|TRBD2|TRBJ2-1
CASSAFHLSQAGGPGSF
TGTGCCAGCAGTGCATTCCATCTTAGCCAAGCGGGAGGGCCAGGGTCCTTC
>-|TRBV9|-|TRBJ2-1
CASSVTENEQFF
TGTGCCAGCAGCGTAACAGAGAATGAGCAGTTCTTC
>few|TRBV6-5|-|TRBJ2-7
CASSSYDAARIGHEQYF
TGTGCCAGCAGTTCCTACGACGCCGCTCGGATCGGCCACGAGCAGTACTTC
>few|TRBV5-6|TRBD1|TRBJ2-2
CASSLSRTGHTGELFF
TGTGCCAGCAGCTTGAGTAGGACAGGACACACCGGGGAGCTGTTTTTT
>-|TRBV27|TRBD1|TRBJ2-6
CASSPQGARGANVLTF
TGTGCCAGCAGTCCTCAGGGGGCGCGTGGGGCCAACGTCCTGACTTTC
>few|TRBV5-1|-|TRBJ1-6
CASSLGWNSPLHF
TGCGCCAGCAGCTTGGGTTGGAATTCACCCCTCCACTTT
>-|TRBV2|TRBD2|TRBJ2-1
CASSEAGREAYNEQFF
TGTGCCAGCAGTGAAGCGGGTCGGGAGGCTTACAATGAGCAGTTCTTC
>many|TRBV5-1|TRBD1|TRBJ2-3
CASSPGQGRADTQYF
TGCGCCAGCAGCCCGGGACAGGGCAGGGCAGATACGCAGTATTTT
>many|TRBV5-1|-|TRBJ2-2
CASSLGANTGELFF
TGTGCCAGCAGTTTAGGGGCGAACACCGGGGAGCTGTTTTTT
>-|TRBV7-9|-|TRBJ2-3
CASSLALDTDTQYF
TGTGCCAGCAGCCTTGCGCTAGACACAGATACGCAGTATTTT
>few|TRBV7-2|-|TRBJ2-2
CASSLGSGATNTGELFF
TGTGCCAGCAGCCTAGGTAGTGGAGCTACGAACACCGGGGAGCTGTTTTTT
>-|TRBV27|-|TRBJ2-7
CASSLGSKYEQYF
TGTGCCAGCAGTTTGGGGAGCAAGTACGAGCAGTACTTC
>few|TRBV9|-|TRBJ2-1
CASSASPLIYNEQFF
TGTGCCAGCAGCGCCTCACCCCTAATCTACAATGAGCAGTTCTTC
>many|TRBV6-5|-|TRBJ2-7
CASSYDEGSYEQYF
TGTGCCAGCAGTTACGACGAGGGTTCCTACGAGCAGTACTTC
>many|TRBV6-1|-|TRBJ1-2
CASWSRHRTNYGYTF
TGTGCCAGCTGGTCTAGGCACAGAACTAACTATGGCTACACCTTC
>many|TRBV29-1|-|TRBJ1-3
CSVEGIPSEPFSGNTIYF
TGCAGCGTTGAAGGCATTCCGTCCGAACCTTTCTCTGGAAACACCATATATTTT
>-|TRBV4-1|-|TRBJ1-2
CASSPTDGGARGYTF
TGCGCCAGCAGCCCCACCGATGGGGGGGCGCGGGGCTACACCTTC
>few|TRBV12-3/TRBV12-4|-|TRBJ2-7
CASSEVSYEQYF
TGTGCCAGCAGTGAGGTTTCCTACGAGCAGTACTTC
>many|TRBV7-9|-|TRBJ2-1
CASSLVPAANEQFF
TGTGCCAGCAGCTTAGTTCCAGCGGCCAATGAGCAGTTCTTC
>few|TRBV12-3/TRBV12-4|-|TRBJ2-5
CASSLREYPEETQYF
TGTGCCAGCAGTTTAAGGGAGTACCCCGAAGAGACCCAGTACTTC
>-|TRBV7-2|-|TRBJ2-1
CASQALYNEQFF
TGTGCCAGTCAGGCCCTTTACAATGAGCAGTTCTTC
>-|TRBV7-2|-|TRBJ2-5
CASSLLQTQYF
TGTGCCAGCAGCTTATTGCAGACCCAGTACTTC
>-|TRBV20-1|TRBD2|TRBJ2-1
CSAQSGRGNNEQFF
TGCAGTGCCCAGAGCGGGAGAGGAAACAATGAGCAGTTCTTC